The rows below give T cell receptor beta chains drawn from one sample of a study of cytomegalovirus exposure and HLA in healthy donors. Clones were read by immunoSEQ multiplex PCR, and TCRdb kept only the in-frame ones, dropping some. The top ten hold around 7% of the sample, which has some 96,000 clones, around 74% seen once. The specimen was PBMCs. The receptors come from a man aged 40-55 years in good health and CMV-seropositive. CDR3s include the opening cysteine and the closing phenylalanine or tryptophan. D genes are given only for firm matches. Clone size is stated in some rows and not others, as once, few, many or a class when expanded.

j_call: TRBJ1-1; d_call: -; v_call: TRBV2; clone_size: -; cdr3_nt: TGTGCCAGCAGTGGGGAGAGGCTAACTGAAGCTTTCTTT; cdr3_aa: CASSGERLTEAFF
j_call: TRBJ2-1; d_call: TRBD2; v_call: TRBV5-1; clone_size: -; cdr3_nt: TGCGCCAGCAGCCAGACTAGCGGATACTACAATGAGCAGTTCTTC; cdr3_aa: CASSQTSGYYNEQFF
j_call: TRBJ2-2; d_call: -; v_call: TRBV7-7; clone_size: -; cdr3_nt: TGTGCTAGCAGCCTAGCATCAGGAGGGACCGGGGAGCTGTTTTTT; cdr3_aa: CASSLASGGTGELFF
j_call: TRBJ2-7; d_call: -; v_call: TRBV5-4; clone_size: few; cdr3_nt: TGTGCCAGCAGCTTGGGGGGAGGCGGGCCGACCTACGAGCAGTACTTC; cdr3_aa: CASSLGGGGPTYEQYF
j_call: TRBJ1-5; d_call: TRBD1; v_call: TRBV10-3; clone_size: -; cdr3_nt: TGTGCCATCAGTGGGGACAGTTACAATCAGCCCCAGCATTTT; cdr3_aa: CAISGDSYNQPQHF
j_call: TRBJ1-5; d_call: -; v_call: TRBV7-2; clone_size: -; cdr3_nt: TGTGCCAGCAGCTTAGAGTCCAGGGGAAATCAGCCCCAGCATTTT; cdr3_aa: CASSLESRGNQPQHF
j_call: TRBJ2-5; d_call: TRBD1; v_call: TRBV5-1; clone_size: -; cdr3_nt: TGCGCCAGCAGCCCTGGACAGGCTCAAGAGACCCAGTACTTC; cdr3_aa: CASSPGQAQETQYF
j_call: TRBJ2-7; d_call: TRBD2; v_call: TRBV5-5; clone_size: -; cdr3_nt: TGTGCCAGCAGCGCCTATAGCGGGGGGTCCTACGAGCAGTACTTC; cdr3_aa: CASSAYSGGSYEQYF
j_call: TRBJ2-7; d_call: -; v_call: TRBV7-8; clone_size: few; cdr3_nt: TGTTCCAGCAAGCAGGGGCCGGCCTACGAGCAGTACTTC; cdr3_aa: CSSKQGPAYEQYF
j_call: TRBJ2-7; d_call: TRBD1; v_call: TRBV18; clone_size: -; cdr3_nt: TGTGCCAGCTCACCACCGACAGGGAACGAGCAGTACTTC; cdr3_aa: CASSPPTGNEQYF
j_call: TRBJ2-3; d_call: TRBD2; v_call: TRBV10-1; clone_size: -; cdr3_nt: TGCGCCAGCAGTGACGGGACTAGCAGACGCACAGATACGCAGTATTTT; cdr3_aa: CASSDGTSRRTDTQYF
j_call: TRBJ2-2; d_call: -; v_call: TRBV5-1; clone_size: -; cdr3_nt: TGCGCCAGCAGCCCGGCGGGGGCCTCTTCGACCGGGGAGCTGTTTTTT; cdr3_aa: CASSPAGASSTGELFF
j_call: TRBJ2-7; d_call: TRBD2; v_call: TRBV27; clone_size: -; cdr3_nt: TGTGCCAGCATGAGGGCTAGCGGGGCCTACGAGCAGTACTTC; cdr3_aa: CASMRASGAYEQYF